The subject of this entry is one T cell receptor (beta chain). TCRdb reprocessed the 5' RACE reads and reports one entry per CDR3 protein, with no DNA. This table lists 440,000 or so distinct CDR3 sequences. Germline V lookup: CDR1 ENHRY, CDR2 SYGVKD. CDR3 length: 11 amino acids. This entry belongs to a study of T cells expressing NK-cell markers. Study overall: HCMV seropositivity characterized most of the eight sequenced donors, and seronegativity one.

The receptor was isolated from a woman aged 18 to 69 in good health. The rearrangement uses TRBV10-3 and TRBJ2-1; TCRdb picks TRBD1, but there is no DNA to check that call. Sequenced material: blood T cells: a sorted CD56 or NKG2C T cell subset, CD4+ or CD8+ T cells, or bulk PBMC T cells (not recorded which). The CDR3 is CAIGGGHEQFF.